This T cell receptor beta chain stems from a study of radiation and T cells in renal cell carcinoma (dated by TCRdb to the early 2020s). Study-level background: TCR beta sequencing covered around 50 samples in total, comprising around 26 tumors and approximately 27 peripheral blood samples. The last blood draw occurred 4 weeks after radiation, at the same time as nephrectomy. Across all 53 samples, around 4,000,000 unique CDR3 nucleotide sequences encoding roughly 2,800,000 unique CDR3 amino acid sequences were identified. Paper-wide results and their limitations: Blood repertoire dynamics were not followed beyond 4 weeks after treatment. Because no pretreatment tumor biopsies were available, whether clonotypes were present in the tumor at baseline could not be determined. Because the trial had a single-armed design, the trial could not examine how radiation dose or scheduling affected the TCR repertoire. In blood, the top tumor clonotypes increased between baseline and 2 weeks post-radiation and then shrank by 4 weeks, which suggests that tumor-resident clones expanded only transiently.

The meaning of the sample's time point label: blood 4 weeks post-SBRT, at nephrectomy. The sample's treatment or condition label, in plain terms: 15 Gy SBRT to primary tumor, nephrectomy 4 weeks later. The samples were obtained from a clinical trial, where primary renal cell carcinomas were treated with 15 Gy stereotactic body radiation therapy and then removed by nephrectomy 4 weeks afterward. Serial peripheral blood from radiation-treated patients was sampled at baseline, 2 weeks and 4 weeks after SBRT to track tumor-enriched clonotypes. All patients had renal cell carcinoma with clear cell pathology. The QIAamp DNA Blood Mini Kit (Qiagen) was used to prepare genomic DNA for TCR sequencing. The analyses included just those samples that passed every quality control check. V and J are truncated by 0 bases and 6 bases respectively, leaving an intervening sequence of 20 bases. The germline V gene (reference sequence) supplies CDR1 PRHDT and CDR2 FYEKMQ. The CDR3 measures 17 amino acids from cysteine to phenylalanine. The DNA shown is the 51-base CDR3, in frame from base 1.

TCR beta libraries were generated from genomic DNA with the immunoSEQ kit, following the manufacturer's recommendations. For library preparation, a first multiplex PCR was performed with proprietary primers, followed by a second PCR in which unique barcodes were added, and bead cleanups were performed after each round. Each sample batch included a kit-provided positive control reaction and a negative control reaction. The final libraries underwent checking on an Agilent 4200 TapeStation D1000 ScreenTape, volumetric pooling, and quantification by qPCR. Sequencing was performed on an Illumina NextSeq500 using a MidOutput 150-cycle cartridge, with 156 Read1 cycles, 15 Index1 cycles, and the kit custom primers. The pooled library was loaded at roughly 1 pM, with a roughly 18% PhiX control spiked in. Per the source publication's procedure: The vendor-processed data were analyzed in R, and a clonotype was defined as all T cells that share the same CDR3 nucleotide sequence. For clone abundance analyses, frequencies were normalized to the 10,000 most abundant clones per sample. Public T cell clones, which averaged fewer than five per sample, were excluded before analysis. A difference in abundance of at least 32-fold between compartments was used to define tumor-enriched and baseline blood-enriched clonotypes. A beta-binomial differential abundance model was used to identify clonotypes that were expanded or contracted between blood time points. Tumor-blood repertoire similarity was measured with the Baroni-Urbani and Buser coefficient, and groups were compared using two-tailed Wilcoxon tests in R. TCRdb re-hosts the immuneACCESS table, in-frame sequences only. Its copies lack some clones; in the studies checked, an unresolved V gene accounts for under half of them, and the cause for the rest is not known. The D gene and trimming were derived from the DNA, and the V and J assignments and clone size from that table. The sample has around 180,000 clones on record, about 88% of them singletons. About 11% of the sample belongs to the ten largest clones.

Comments on this clone: No antigen is known for it. Base qualities are not at hand, and no much larger clone is one base apart.

The sequence joins TRBV13 to TRBJ1-2; too little of a D gene remains to name it. The receptor was isolated from a woman aged 45-59 years with renal cell carcinoma. The material sequenced was blood, taken from a patient whose treatment included radiotherapy and nephrectomy. The base sequence is TGTGCCAGCAGCTTAGGAAGTGGACCCCGGACGAGGCATGGCTACACCTTC. Its amino acids are CASSLGSGPRTRHGYTF.